The present T cell receptor (beta chain) was sequenced within a study of cytomegalovirus exposure and HLA in healthy donors. CDR1 and CDR2 from the germline V gene are SEHNR and FQNEAQ (reference sequence). The CDR3 runs 16 residues. Trimming took 5 bases from V and 2 from J; bases not matched to a gene: 7. Amplification used 60 Vbeta primers and 13 Jbeta primers. Produced via immunoSEQ multiplex PCR; TCRdb's table is partial and in-frame only. In the table there are around 200,000 clones, 82% of which are singletons. This sequence was found in a middle-aged woman in good health and CMV-seronegative. The sequencing input was PBMCs. This sequence joins TRBV7-9 and TRBJ2-1; 9 nucleotides line up with TRBD2. DNA of the CDR3: TGTGCCAGCAGCCGCGAGGCTAGCGGGACCTACAATGAGCAGTTCTTC. Translated: CASSREASGTYNEQFF. The complete variable domain, with remaining parts taken from reference TRBV7-9 and TRBJ2-1, reads DTGVSQNPRHKITKRGQNVTFRCDPISEHNRLYWYRQTLGQGPEFLTYFQNEAQLEKSRLLSDRFSAERPKGSFSTLEIQRTEQGDSAMYLCASSREASGTYNEQFFGPGTRLTVL.